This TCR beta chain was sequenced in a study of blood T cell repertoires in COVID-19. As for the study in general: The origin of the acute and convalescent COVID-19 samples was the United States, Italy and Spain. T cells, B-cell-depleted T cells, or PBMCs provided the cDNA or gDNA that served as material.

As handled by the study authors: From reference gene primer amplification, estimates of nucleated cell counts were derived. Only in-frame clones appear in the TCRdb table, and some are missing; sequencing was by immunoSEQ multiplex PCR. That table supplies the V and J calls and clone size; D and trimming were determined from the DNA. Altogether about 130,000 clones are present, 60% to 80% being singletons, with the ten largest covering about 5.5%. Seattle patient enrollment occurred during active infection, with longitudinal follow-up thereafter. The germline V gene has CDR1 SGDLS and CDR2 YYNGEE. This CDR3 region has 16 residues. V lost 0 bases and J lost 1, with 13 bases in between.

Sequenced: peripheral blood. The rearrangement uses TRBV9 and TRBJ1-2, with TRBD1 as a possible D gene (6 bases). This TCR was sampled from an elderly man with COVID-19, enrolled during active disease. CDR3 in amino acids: CASSVGGRGFNYGYTF. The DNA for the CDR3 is TGTGCCAGCAGCGTAGGGGGCAGGGGATTTAACTATGGCTACACCTTC.